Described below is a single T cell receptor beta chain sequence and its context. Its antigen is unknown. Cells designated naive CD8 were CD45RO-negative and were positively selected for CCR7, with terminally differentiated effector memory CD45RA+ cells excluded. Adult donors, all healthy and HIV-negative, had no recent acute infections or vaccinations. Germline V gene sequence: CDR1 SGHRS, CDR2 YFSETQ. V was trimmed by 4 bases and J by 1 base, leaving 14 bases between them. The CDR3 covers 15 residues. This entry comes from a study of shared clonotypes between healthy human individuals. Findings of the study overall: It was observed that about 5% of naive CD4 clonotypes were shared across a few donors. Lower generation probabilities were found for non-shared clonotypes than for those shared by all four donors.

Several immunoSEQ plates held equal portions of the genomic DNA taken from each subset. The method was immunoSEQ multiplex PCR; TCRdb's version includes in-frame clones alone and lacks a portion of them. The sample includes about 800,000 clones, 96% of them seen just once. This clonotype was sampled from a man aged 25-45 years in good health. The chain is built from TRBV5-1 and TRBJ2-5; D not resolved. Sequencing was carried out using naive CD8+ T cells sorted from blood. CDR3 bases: TGCGCCAGCAGCGATCCCGACAAGATCCAAGAGACCCAGTACTTC. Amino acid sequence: CASSDPDKIQETQYF.